This T cell receptor (beta chain) was sequenced for a study of blood T cell repertoires in COVID-19. About the research overall: Nucleic acid was either cDNA or gDNA, and it came from T cells, B-cell-depleted T cells, or PBMCs.

The table came from immunoSEQ multiplex PCR; TCRdb's copy has only in-frame clones and leaves some out. Of a few hundred thousand clones in the sample, 85% are singletons; the top ten hold just over 7%. The CDR3 is 15 residues long. V lost 1 base to trimming and J lost 5 bases, with 11 bases between them. CDR1 and CDR2 from the germline V gene are KGHDR and SFDVKD. This clonotype was obtained from a human donor in a cohort sampled during active COVID-19. Material for sequencing was peripheral blood. The V gene is TRBV24-1, the J gene TRBJ1-5, with D possibly TRBD1 on 6 matching bases. The CDR3 loop reads CATSDFEGGDQPQHF. The CDR3 DNA sequence: TGTGCCACCAGTGATTTCGAAGGGGGAGATCAGCCCCAGCATTTT.